A single sample is the source of the 26 T cell receptor beta chains below, sequenced in a study of cytomegalovirus exposure and HLA in healthy donors. The PCR was carried out with 60 Vbeta primers and 13 Jbeta primers. The table came from immunoSEQ multiplex PCR; TCRdb's copy has only in-frame clones and leaves some out. This sample has about 160,000 clones, with 76% found just once. Sample: PBMCs. All receptors come from a female donor in good health and CMV-seronegative.

The chain carries TRBV27 and TRBJ1-5, with 7 bases identical to TRBD1. Germline loops: CDR1 MNHEY, CDR2 SMNVEV (reference sequence). The CDR3 sequence is 15 residues long. V lost 5 bases and J lost 10; bases outside the gene matches: 14. CDR3 sequence reads: CASSKVQGSGGPQHF. CDR3 sequence (DNA): TGTGCCAGCAGTAAGGTACAGGGGTCAGGGGGACCCCAGCATTTT.

This clone was counted a few times. The gene calls are TRBV7-6 and TRBJ2-5; perhaps TRBD2 as D (5 bases). Trimming pared 6 bases from V and 7 bases from J, leaving 15 bases between. Germline CDR1 and CDR2: SGHVS and FNYEAQ. The CDR3 totals 13 residues. The CDR3 coding sequence is TGTGCCAGCAGACCCGGGGAGCCGGGGACCCAGTACTTC. Its translation is CASRPGEPGTQYF.

V and J are TRBV7-2 and TRBJ2-1; a weak D match, TRBD1 (5 bases). The V gene lost 1 base and the J gene lost 7 bases, with 8 bases spanning the gap. Germline V gene data show CDR1 as SGHTA and CDR2 as FQGNSA. CDR3 length equals 13 residues. The CDR3 region is CASSLVGVNEQFF. The CDR3 DNA reads as TGTGCCAGCAGCTTAGTAGGGGTTAATGAGCAGTTCTTC.

V is TRBV6-1 and J is TRBJ2-3, with 9 bases aligning to TRBD2. There are 15 residues in the CDR3. After removal of 1 base from V and 4 bases from J, the junction contained 3 bases not matched to a gene. The germline V gene has CDR1 MNHNS and CDR2 SASEGT. The CDR3 bases are TGTGCCAGCAGTGAAGGGCTAGCGGGGTCAGATACGCAGTATTTT. Translating gives CASSEGLAGSDTQYF.

This chain links TRBV6-1 with TRBJ2-1; 7 bases are shared with TRBD2. Trimming cost V 6 bases and J 9 bases; bases outside gene matches: 5. This CDR3 is 12 amino acids long. The germline V gene encodes CDR1 MNHNS and CDR2 SASEGT. The DNA of the CDR3 is TGTGCCAGCAGGGGAGTAGCGGGTGAGCAGTTCTTC. It codes for CASRGVAGEQFF.

The chain carries TRBV2 and TRBJ2-7, with TRBD2 identical over 11 bases. This CDR3 region has 15 residues. Germline CDR1 SNHLY, CDR2 FYNNEI. V was clipped by 5 bases and J by 3 bases; unmatched bases: 6. The CDR3 nucleotides read TGTGCCAGCAGTCGGACTAGCGGGCGACGCTACGAGCAGTACTTC. Translation gives CASSRTSGRRYEQYF.

The genes are TRBV19 and TRBJ2-5; the D is unclear. Germline-derived CDR1 and CDR2 are LNHDA and SQIVND (reference sequence). There are 14 residues in the CDR3. The germline V and J ends were trimmed by 6 bases and 11 bases, with 22 bases remaining between them. CDR3 nucleotides: TGTGCCAGTAGATTGACTGGCGCTACCTATGAGCAGTACTTC. It codes for CASRLTGATYEQYF.

This sequence joins TRBV9 and TRBJ2-1; 7 bases align to TRBD2. Germline lookup yields CDR1 SGDLS and CDR2 YYNGEE. The CDR3 extends over 17 amino acids. The V and J ends lost 0 bases and 4 bases, in that order; junction bases with no gene match: 10. The CDR3, as DNA: TGTGCCAGCAGCGTAGACGGTGGGAGGGCTGGTTACAATGAGCAGTTCTTC. Translation: CASSVDGGRAGYNEQFF.

The chain joins TRBV29-1 to TRBJ1-1; D ambiguous. Germline assignment: CDR1 SQVTM and CDR2 ANQGSEA. The germline V and J ends were trimmed by 7 bases and 4 bases, with 10 bases remaining between them. The CDR3 totals 11 residues. CDR3 sequence: CSGFSGTEAFF. As DNA, the CDR3 is TGCAGCGGGTTCTCGGGCACTGAAGCTTTCTTT.

Comments on this clone: The same CDR3 is also encoded by other DNA sequences in this sample. V and J are TRBV5-1 and TRBJ2-5; D may be TRBD2 (5 bases). Trimming cost V 0 bases and J 5 bases, with 5 bases left between them. The length of the CDR3 is 12 residues. Germline V gene lookup returns CDR1 SGHRS and CDR2 YFSETQ. The CDR3 sequence is CASSLAGETQYF. The DNA of the CDR3 is TGCGCCAGCAGCTTGGCGGGGGAGACCCAGTACTTC. Drawing the rest from reference TRBV5-1 and TRBJ2-5, the complete variable domain is KAGVTQTPRYLIKTRGQQVTLSCSPISGHRSVSWYQQTPGQGLQFLFEYFSETQRNKGNFPGRFSGRQFSNSRSEMNVSTLELGDSALYLCASSLAGETQYFGPGTRLLVL.

V and J are TRBV2 and TRBJ1-6; the D is unclear. Germline V gene lookup returns CDR1 SNHLY and CDR2 FYNNEI. The CDR3 runs to 13 residues. Deletions cut 8 bases from V and 6 bases from J, with 11 bases between. Written as DNA, the CDR3 is TGTGCCAGCGGAGGAGATGGTAATTCACCCCTCCACTTT. Translated: CASGGDGNSPLHF.

V gene TRBV20-1 combines with J gene TRBJ2-1; a possible D gene is TRBD1 (6 bases). This CDR3 comprises 11 residues. Trimming cost V 2 bases and J 10 bases, with 9 bases left between them. Germline V gives CDR1 DFQATT, CDR2 SNEGSKA (reference sequence). CDR3 protein: CSARQGQEQFF. The CDR3 DNA sequence: TGCAGTGCTAGACAGGGACAAGAGCAGTTCTTC.

V usage is TRBV19 and J usage is TRBJ1-1; D unclear. This CDR3 spans 15 amino acids. Germline assignment: CDR1 LNHDA and CDR2 SQIVND (reference sequence). V lost 3 bases and J lost 3, with 14 bases in between. The CDR3 loop reads CASSISGLTDTEAFF. The CDR3 coding sequence is TGTGCCAGTAGTATTTCAGGACTAACGGACACTGAAGCTTTCTTT.

This chain connects TRBV9 to TRBJ2-3; a weak D match, TRBD2 (6 bases). Germline V lookup: CDR1 SGDLS, CDR2 YYNGEE. CDR3 size: 17 residues. V lost 3 bases and J 0 bases, leaving 17 bases between the germline ends. The DNA for the CDR3 is TGTGCCAGCAGCGCGGAGGGAGCGAGGGCGAGCACAGATACGCAGTATTTT. Its translation is CASSAEGARASTDTQYF.

The chain recombines TRBV19 with TRBJ2-6; possibly TRBD1 for D (6 bases). The CDR3 covers 20 residues. Germline CDR1 reads LNHDA; CDR2 reads SQIVND (reference sequence). V was clipped by 0 bases and J by 4 bases, with 22 bases between them. The CDR3 loop reads CASSIDRPPHRVAGANVLTF. Written as DNA, the CDR3 is TGTGCCAGTAGTATAGATAGGCCCCCCCACAGGGTAGCGGGGGCCAACGTCCTGACTTTC.

This clone was seen a handful of times. The genes are TRBV7-2 and TRBJ2-7; a weak D match, TRBD1 (6 bases). The CDR3 is 13 residues long. V was clipped by 3 bases and J by 3 bases, with 9 bases between them. Germline-derived CDR1 and CDR2 are SGHTA and FQGNSA. The CDR3, as DNA: TGTGCCAGCAGCTTCGACAGGTACTACGAGCAGTACTTC. Residues: CASSFDRYYEQYF. The variable domain in full, with the rest retrieved from reference TRBV7-2 and TRBJ2-7, is GAGVSQSPSNKVTEKGKDVELRCDPISGHTALYWYRQSLGQGLEFLIYFQGNSAPDKSGLPSDRFSAERTGGSVSTLTIQRTQQEDSAVYLCASSFDRYYEQYFGPGTRLTVT.

The gene calls are TRBV30 and TRBJ2-3; 9 bases fit TRBD2. This CDR3 contains 16 residues. CDR1 and CDR2 (germline): GTSNPN, SVGIG (reference sequence). The junction had 12 bases not matched to a gene; V was cut back by 0 bases and J by 8 bases. The CDR3 nucleotides read TGTGCCTGGAGTGTAGGGCTAGCGGGGTCCCGGGGTACGCAGTATTTT. It encodes CAWSVGLAGSRGTQYF. Full variable domain (outside the CDR3, taken from reference TRBV30 and TRBJ2-3): SQTIHQWPATLVQPVGSPLSLECTVEGTSNPNLYWYRQAAGRGLQLLFYSVGIGQISSEVPQNLSASRPQDRQFILSSKKLLLSDSGFYLCAWSVGLAGSRGTQYFGPGTRLTVL.

Worth noting for this clone: Germline and junction disagree at one end, which may indicate a read error. This chain connects TRBV5-1 to TRBJ2-1, with 7 bases aligning to TRBD1. Germline V gene sequence: CDR1 SGHRS, CDR2 YFSETQ. The CDR3 runs 16 residues. Here the CDR3 reads CVSGYSGQEDYNEQFF. The CDR3 nucleotides read TGCGTCAGCGGCTATTCCGGACAGGAAGATTACAATGAGCAGTTCTTC.

The chain recombines TRBV11-2 with TRBJ2-5, with 8 nucleotides matching TRBD2. Trimming at V came to 1 base and at J to 4 bases, leaving 5 bases not matched to a gene. This CDR3 region has 15 residues. Germline V gives CDR1 SGHAT, CDR2 FQNNGV. The CDR3 loop is CASSLGVGGAETQYF. The CDR3 DNA follows: TGTGCCAGCAGCTTAGGGGTCGGGGGGGCAGAGACCCAGTACTTC.

The chain couples TRBV4-3 to TRBJ2-2; D possibly corresponds to TRBD2 (6 bases). The CDR3 consists of 18 residues. CDR1 LGHNA and CDR2 YSLEER come from the germline V gene. V lost 0 bases, J lost 0 bases, and 14 bases lay in between. CDR3 DNA: TGCGCCAGCAGCCAAGATCGTTTGGGGGGTACGAACACCGGGGAGCTGTTTTTT. It specifies CASSQDRLGGTNTGELFF.

V is TRBV27 and J is TRBJ2-7; D is unclear. In germline, CDR1 is MNHEY, CDR2 SMNVEV (reference sequence). The CDR3 has 13 residues. V dropped 2 bases and J dropped 3 bases, with 8 bases sitting between them. The CDR3 loop reads CASSLRRSYEQYF. As DNA, the CDR3 is TGTGCCAGCAGTTTAAGGCGGAGCTACGAGCAGTACTTC.

The rearrangement joins TRBV6-6 to TRBJ2-1, with no clear D. CDR1 MNHNY and CDR2 SVGAGI come from the germline V gene (reference sequence). Trimming pared 5 bases from V and 6 bases from J, leaving 8 bases between. This CDR3 is built from 12 residues. This CDR3 is CASSPRTNEQFF. CDR3 coding DNA: TGTGCCAGCAGTCCTAGAACCAATGAGCAGTTCTTC.

The rearrangement links TRBV11-2 to TRBJ1-1, with D unresolved. The V and J ends lost 1 base and 5 bases respectively, with 8 bases between them. The germline V gene has CDR1 SGHAT and CDR2 FQNNGV. The CDR3 has 13 amino acids. The CDR3: CASSLVQSTEAFF. The CDR3 nucleotides are TGTGCCAGCAGCTTAGTACAGTCTACTGAAGCTTTCTTT.

CDR3 sequence: CASSLTRTGPSEQYF. In nucleotides, the CDR3 is TGTGCCAGCAGCTTAACCCGGACAGGGCCCTCCGAGCAGTACTTC. The chain links TRBV7-2 to TRBJ2-7, with TRBD1 identical over 8 bases. This CDR3 is built from 15 residues. The germline CDR1 and CDR2 sequences are SGHTA and FQGNSA. With 2 bases clipped from V and 6 bases from J, the junction kept 9 bases outside the gene matches.

This sequence joins TRBV4-1 and TRBJ2-1, with TRBD1 matching 8 bases. Germline V gene data show CDR1 as MGHRA and CDR2 as YSYEKL. The CDR3 totals 16 residues. J lost 4 bases, V lost 0 bases, and 5 bases had no gene match. CDR3 amino acids: CASSQDSRGLYNEQFF. The CDR3 coding sequence is TGCGCCAGCAGCCAAGATAGCAGGGGGCTGTACAATGAGCAGTTCTTC.

This clone showed up just a few times. V gene TRBV7-2 combines with J gene TRBJ2-3; tentatively, D is TRBD2 (7 bases). Trimming stripped 5 bases from V and 3 bases from J, with 18 bases between. CDR1 is SGHTA, CDR2 FQGNSA, per germline. The CDR3 contains 16 residues. CDR3 loop: CASSTLRGAGTDTQYF. DNA of the CDR3: TGTGCCAGCAGCACCCTCCGGGGGGCGGGGACAGATACGCAGTATTTT. The entire variable domain, with the rest obtained from reference TRBV7-2 and TRBJ2-3, is as follows: GAGVSQSPSNKVTEKGKDVELRCDPISGHTALYWYRQSLGQGLEFLIYFQGNSAPDKSGLPSDRFSAERTGGSVSTLTIQRTQQEDSAVYLCASSTLRGAGTDTQYFGPGTRLTVL.